This TCR beta chain appears in the sequencing data of a study of blood T cell repertoires in COVID-19. In the study overall: Some COVID-19 samples were acute and others convalescent; all came from the United States, Italy and Spain.

How the authors handled the data: The authors estimated nucleated cell counts from reference gene primer amplification. Sequenced by immunoSEQ multiplex PCR; TCRdb stores in-frame clones only, minus some. V, J and clone size reflect that table, while D and trimming were determined from the DNA. Of roughly 250,000 clones listed, roughly 87% are singletons. Germline V gives CDR1 MNHEY, CDR2 SVGEGT. The CDR3 runs 14 residues. V trimming: 2 bases; J trimming: 3 bases; junction bases outside the gene matches: 3. The chain couples TRBV6-2 or TRBV6-3 to TRBJ2-7; the match to TRBD1 covers 8 bases. Sequencing used PBMCs or T cells enriched from blood (not recorded which). The sequence was collected from a woman aged 25 to 39 with acute COVID-19. As DNA, the CDR3 is TGTGCCAGCAGTTACCGCAGGGGGCACTACGAGCAGTACTTC. Protein sequence: CASSYRRGHYEQYF.